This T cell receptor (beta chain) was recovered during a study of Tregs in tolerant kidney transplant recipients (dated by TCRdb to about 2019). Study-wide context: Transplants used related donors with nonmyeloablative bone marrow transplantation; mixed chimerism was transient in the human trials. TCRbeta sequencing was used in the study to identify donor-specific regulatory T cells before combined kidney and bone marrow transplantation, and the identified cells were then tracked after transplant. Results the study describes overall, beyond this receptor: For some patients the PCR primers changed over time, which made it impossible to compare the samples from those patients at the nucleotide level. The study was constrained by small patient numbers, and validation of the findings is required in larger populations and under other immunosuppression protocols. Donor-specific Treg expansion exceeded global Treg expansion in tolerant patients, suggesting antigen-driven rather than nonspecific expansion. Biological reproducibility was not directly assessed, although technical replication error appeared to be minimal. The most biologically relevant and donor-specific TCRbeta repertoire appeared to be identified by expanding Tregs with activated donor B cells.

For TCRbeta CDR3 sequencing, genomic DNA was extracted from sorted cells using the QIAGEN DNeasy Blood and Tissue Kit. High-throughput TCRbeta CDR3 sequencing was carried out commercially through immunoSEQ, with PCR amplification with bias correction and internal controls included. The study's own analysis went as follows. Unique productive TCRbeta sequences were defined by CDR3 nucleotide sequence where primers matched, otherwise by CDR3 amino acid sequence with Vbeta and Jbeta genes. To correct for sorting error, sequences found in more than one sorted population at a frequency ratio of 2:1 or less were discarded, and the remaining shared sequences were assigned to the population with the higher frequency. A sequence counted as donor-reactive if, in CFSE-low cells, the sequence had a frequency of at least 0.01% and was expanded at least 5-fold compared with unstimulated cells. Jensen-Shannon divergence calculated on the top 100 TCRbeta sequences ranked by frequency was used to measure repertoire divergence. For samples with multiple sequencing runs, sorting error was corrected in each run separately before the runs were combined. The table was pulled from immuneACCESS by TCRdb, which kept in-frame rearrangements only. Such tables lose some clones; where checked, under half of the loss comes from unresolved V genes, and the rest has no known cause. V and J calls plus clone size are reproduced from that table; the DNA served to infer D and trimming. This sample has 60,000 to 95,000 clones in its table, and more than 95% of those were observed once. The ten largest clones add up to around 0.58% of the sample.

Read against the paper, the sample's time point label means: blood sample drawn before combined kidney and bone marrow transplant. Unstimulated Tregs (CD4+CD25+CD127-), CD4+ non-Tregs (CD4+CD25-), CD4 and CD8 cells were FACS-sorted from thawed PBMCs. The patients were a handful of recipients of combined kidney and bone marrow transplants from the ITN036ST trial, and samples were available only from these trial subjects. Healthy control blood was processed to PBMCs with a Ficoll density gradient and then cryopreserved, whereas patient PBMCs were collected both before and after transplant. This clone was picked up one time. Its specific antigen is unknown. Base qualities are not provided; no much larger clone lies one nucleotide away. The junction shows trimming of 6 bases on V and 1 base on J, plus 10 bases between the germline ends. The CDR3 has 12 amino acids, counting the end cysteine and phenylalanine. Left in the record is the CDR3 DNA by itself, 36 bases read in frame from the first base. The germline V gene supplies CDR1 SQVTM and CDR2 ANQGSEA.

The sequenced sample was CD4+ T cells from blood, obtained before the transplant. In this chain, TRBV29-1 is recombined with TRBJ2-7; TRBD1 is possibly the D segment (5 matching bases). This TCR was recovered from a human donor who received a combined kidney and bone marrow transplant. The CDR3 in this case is CSVQRQSYEQYF. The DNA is TGCAGCGTGCAACGACAGTCCTACGAGCAGTACTTC.